This T cell receptor beta chain derives from a study of T cells in localized non-small cell lung cancer. Details on this clone: Its antigen is undetermined.

Sequencing was performed with immunoSEQ multiplex PCR; in TCRdb, only in-frame clones are kept and a portion is missing. Among roughly 72,000 clones listed, 70% to 90% were seen once. Broader study findings: Of the top 100 tumor clones, median 57 were in adjacent lung, approximately 28 among its top 100.

Deletions cut 5 bases from V and 2 bases from J, with 13 bases between. Germline assignment: CDR1 SGHTA and CDR2 FQGNSA. The CDR3 is made up of 14 amino acids. The chain joins TRBV7-2 to TRBJ2-7, with a possible D match to TRBD2 (6 bases). The input for sequencing was peripheral blood, taken before any cancer treatment. This TCR was sampled from an older female donor with stage I lung adenocarcinoma. This chain's CDR3 is CASSLSGMPYEQYF. The DNA of the CDR3 is TGTGCCAGCAGCCTTAGCGGAATGCCCTACGAGCAGTACTTC.